The 29 T cell receptor beta chains reported below all come from one sample, sequenced in a study of CD8 T cells in Susac syndrome. A quantity of about 0.5 to 1 ug RNA underwent reverse transcription using random hexamers. MiXCR was run by TCRdb on the immunoSEQ multiplex PCR reads, yielding one entry per CDR3 protein. Of 180,000 or so distinct CDR3 sequences listed, about 95% are singletons. Source material: CD4+ T cells from PBMCs. The receptors were sampled from a human donor in good health.

The rearrangement links TRBV7-6 to TRBJ2-3; D may match TRBD1 or TRBD2 (5 bases each). The CDR3 totals 15 residues. Germline V gives CDR1 SGHVS, CDR2 FNYEAQ. V was pared by 5 bases and J by 6 bases, with 18 bases between. This CDR3 is CASSPGPEQGDTQYF. CDR3 nucleotide sequence: TGTGCCAGCAGCCCGGGACCTGAGCAGGGTGATACGCAGTATTTT.

This chain connects TRBV23-1 to TRBJ2-7; TRBD1 agrees at 7 bases. TRBV23-1 is an ORF, with its function uncertain. With V trimmed by 3 bases and J by 6 bases, 5 bases remained unmatched. The CDR3 is 13 amino acids. The CDR3: CASSHHRGSEQYF. The CDR3 DNA sequence: TGCGCCAGCAGTCACCACAGGGGATCCGAGCAGTACTTC.

The J gene is TRBJ2-5, the V gene TRBV6-5; 12 positions match TRBD2. This CDR3 has 16 amino acids. V was clipped by 5 bases and J by 1 base; unmatched bases: 5. The germline gives CDR1 MNHEY, CDR2 SVGAGI. CDR3 protein: CASSTLTSGGQETQYF. In nucleotides, the CDR3 is TGTGCCAGCAGTACTCTGACTAGCGGGGGCCAAGAGACCCAGTACTTC.

The chain is built from TRBV3-1 and TRBJ1-2; tentatively, D is TRBD1 (5 bases). V was cut by 1 base and J by 4 bases, with 13 bases left in between. The CDR3 runs to 15 residues. Germline CDR1 LGHDT, CDR2 YNNKEL (reference sequence). The CDR3 reads CASSQGPGEVYGYTF. In nucleotides, the CDR3 is TGTGCCAGCAGCCAAGGACCGGGGGAGGTCTATGGCTACACCTTC.

The chain links TRBV18 to TRBJ1-1, with 7 bases matching TRBD1. This CDR3 is 13 amino acids long. CDR1 KGHSH and CDR2 LQKENI come from the germline V gene. Trimming took 4 bases from V and 6 from J; bases not matched to a gene: 5. The CDR3 nucleotides are TGTGCCAGCTCACTGCCAGGGACAGCTGAAGCTTTCTTT. This gives the protein CASSLPGTAEAFF.

The gene calls are TRBV19 and TRBJ2-6, with TRBD1 matching 7 bases. Trimming took 6 bases from V and 0 from J; bases not matched to a gene: 5. The CDR3 runs 16 residues. Germline assignment: CDR1 LNHDA and CDR2 SQIVND (reference sequence). In DNA form, the CDR3 reads TGTGCCAGTAGCCCCGACAGGGACTCTGGGGCCAACGTCCTGACTTTC. It yields the protein CASSPDRDSGANVLTF.

This clonotype was seen only once. J is TRBJ1-2 and V is TRBV23-1; possibly TRBD1 for D (6 bases). TRBV23-1 is placed among ORFs of uncertain function. Trimming shortened V by 8 bases and J by 10 bases, and 17 bases separated the two germline ends. This CDR3 region has 12 residues. This CDR3 is CASFPAGEDYTF. The CDR3 nucleotides read TGCGCCAGCTTTCCTGCAGGGGAGGACTACACCTTC.

The chain couples TRBV5-1 to TRBJ2-5; D tentatively reads TRBD1 or TRBD2 (5 bases each). The V end lost 4 bases, the J end lost 0 bases, and 10 bases lay between the germline ends. Germline assignment: CDR1 SGHRS and CDR2 YFSETQ. The CDR3 has 14 amino acids. The DNA for the CDR3 is TGCGCCAGCAGCGCCGGGGCCCACCAAGAGACCCAGTACTTC. This codes for CASSAGAHQETQYF.

The V gene is TRBV4-2, the J gene TRBJ2-3; 7 bases map to TRBD2. The CDR3 runs to 16 residues. With 0 bases clipped from V and 2 bases from J, the junction kept 5 bases outside the gene matches. Germline V gene sequence: CDR1 LGHNA, CDR2 YNFKEQ. The CDR3 coding sequence is TGTGCCAGCAGCCAAGATGGGGGACTAAACACAGATACGCAGTATTTT. Its translation: CASSQDGGLNTDTQYF.

The genes are TRBV3-1 and TRBJ2-1; 7 bases match TRBD1. Losses at the gene ends were 1 base for V and 4 bases for J; bases not matched to a gene: 4. The CDR3 contains 15 residues. The germline gives CDR1 LGHDT, CDR2 YNNKEL (reference sequence). CDR3 region: CASSQVGDSYNEQFF. CDR3 bases: TGTGCCAGCAGCCAAGTGGGGGACAGTTACAATGAGCAGTTCTTC.

The rearrangement uses TRBV5-1 and TRBJ2-1; 8 bases are a match to TRBD2. The CDR3 is made up of 15 amino acids. Losses at the gene ends were 5 bases for V and 2 bases for J; bases not matched to a gene: 6. Germline CDR1 is SGHRS and CDR2 is YFSETQ. The CDR3 nucleotides read TGCGCCAGCAGGCCGGGGGGGCCGGCCTACAATGAGCAGTTCTTC. Translating it yields CASRPGGPAYNEQFF.

This clonotype was detected only once. The chain links TRBV5-1 to TRBJ2-1; D possibly corresponds to TRBD1 (6 bases). CDR1 is SGHRS, CDR2 YFSETQ, per germline. CDR3 size: 15 residues. V lost 3 bases and J lost 6, with 16 bases in between. CDR3 bases: TGCGCCAGCAGCTGGGCAGGGACATCGGCCAATGAGCAGTTCTTC. This sequence encodes CASSWAGTSANEQFF.

The V gene is TRBV28, the J gene TRBJ2-7, with TRBD1 matching 7 bases. The junction had 5 bases not matched to a gene; V was cut back by 2 bases and J by 7 bases. The CDR3 has 13 residues. From germline, CDR1 is MDHEN and CDR2 SYDVKM. CDR3 in DNA: TGTGCCAGCAGTTTAGGGGGACAGTATGAGCAGTACTTC. Its translation is CASSLGGQYEQYF.

This chain links TRBV6-2 or TRBV6-3 with TRBJ2-1, with TRBD1 matching 11 bases. V shed 6 bases, J shed 7 bases, and the junction held 8 bases outside the gene matches. Germline CDR1 and CDR2: MNHEY and SVGEGT. The CDR3 loop spans 15 amino acids. The chain's CDR3 is CASRRPGQGVNEQFF. The CDR3 DNA sequence: TGTGCCAGCAGGCGACCGGGACAGGGGGTGAATGAGCAGTTCTTC.

This chain connects TRBV28 to TRBJ2-7; weak D call: TRBD1 (5 bases). Germline lookup yields CDR1 MDHEN and CDR2 SYDVKM. Trimming removed 3 bases from V and 7 bases from J, with 7 bases in between. The CDR3 covers 11 residues. The CDR3 sequence is CASSLGLEQYF. The CDR3 bases are TGTGCCAGCAGTTTGGGGCTGGAGCAGTACTTC.

The V call is TRBV5-1, the J call TRBJ2-5; 8 bases align to TRBD2. Germline V gene lookup returns CDR1 SGHRS and CDR2 YFSETQ. CDR3 size: 14 residues. V lost 4 bases to trimming and J lost 3 bases; unmatched junction nucleotides: 5. The CDR3 spells CASSDGTREETQYF. The CDR3 bases are TGCGCCAGCAGCGACGGGACTAGAGAAGAGACCCAGTACTTC.

This clonotype was counted a single time. The chain recombines TRBV7-9 with TRBJ2-1; no clear D gene. The CDR3 length is 16 residues. Germline lookup yields CDR1 SEHNR and CDR2 FQNEAQ (reference sequence). V gave up 5 bases and J gave up 4 bases, with 18 bases separating them. The chain's CDR3 is CASSDPRKGVYNEQFF. In DNA, the CDR3 is TGTGCCAGCAGCGATCCCCGGAAGGGCGTTTACAATGAGCAGTTCTTC.

This chain joins TRBV24-1 and TRBJ2-3; D is undetermined. Looked up from germline, CDR1 is KGHDR and CDR2 is SFDVKD. The CDR3 length is 13 residues. Trimming took 1 base from V and 5 from J, leaving 6 bases between them. DNA of the CDR3: TGTGCCACCAGTGATTTCGTTGGAGATACGCAGTATTTT. Translated: CATSDFVGDTQYF.

The chain employs TRBV9 and TRBJ2-2, with a tentative D call TRBD1 (7 bases). The CDR3 loop spans 15 amino acids. V lost 0 bases and J 7 bases, leaving 13 bases between the germline ends. The germline CDR1 and CDR2 sequences are SGDLS and YYNGEE. CDR3 in DNA: TGTGCCAGCAGCGTAGTCGACAGGGAGGACGGGGAGCTGTTTTTT. This sequence encodes CASSVVDREDGELFF. Together with reference TRBV9 and TRBJ2-2, the CDR3 gives the full variable domain: DSGVTQTPKHLITATGQRVTLRCSPRSGDLSVYWYQQSLDQGLQFLIQYYNGEERAKGNILERFSAQQFPDLHSELNLSSLELGDSALYFCASSVVDREDGELFFGEGSRLTVL.

The rearrangement uses TRBV10-3 and TRBJ1-5, with TRBD1 matching over 9 bases. Trimming at V came to 10 bases and at J to 5 bases, leaving 6 bases not matched to a gene. CDR1 and CDR2 (germline): ENHRY, SYGVKD. The CDR3 covers 13 residues. CDR3 bases: TGTGCCACCGGACAGGGGTCGGATCAGCCCCAGCATTTT. It translates to CATGQGSDQPQHF.

The V and J genes are TRBV3-1 and TRBJ1-1, with TRBD1 as a possible D gene (5 bases). The CDR3 length is 13 residues. V lost 4 bases and J 7 bases, leaving 13 bases between the germline ends. Germline V gene sequence: CDR1 LGHDT, CDR2 YNNKEL (reference sequence). The CDR3 DNA reads as TGTGCCAGCAGCCTTCTGAGGGGAGTTGAAGCTTTCTTT. It codes for CASSLLRGVEAFF. Full variable domain (rest looked up from reference TRBV3-1 and TRBJ1-1): DTAVSQTPKYLVTQMGNDKSIKCEQNLGHDTMYWYKQDSKKFLKIMFSYNNKELIINETVPNRFSPKSPDKAHLNLHINSLELGDSAVYFCASSLLRGVEAFFGQGTRLTVV.

The CDR3 loop reads CASLGTAEAFF. In DNA, the CDR3 is TGTGCCAGCCTAGGGACAGCTGAAGCTTTCTTT. This rearrangement joins TRBV2 to TRBJ1-1; TRBD1 agrees at 7 bases. Germline assignment: CDR1 SNHLY and CDR2 FYNNEI. J was trimmed by 6 bases and V by 8 bases; bases with no gene match: 3. The CDR3 runs 11 residues.

V and J are TRBV20-1 and TRBJ2-1, with 10 bases that match TRBD2. The germline gives CDR1 DFQATT, CDR2 SNEGSKA (reference sequence). CDR3 length equals 15 residues. The V and J ends lost 0 bases and 9 bases, in that order; junction bases with no gene match: 8. CDR3 amino acids: CSAREGSGGAFEQFF. DNA of the CDR3: TGCAGTGCTAGAGAGGGCAGCGGGGGGGCCTTTGAGCAGTTCTTC.

The chain has TRBV24-1 and TRBJ2-3; either TRBD1 or TRBD2 may fit D (5 bases each). The CDR3 consists of 14 residues. V was cut by 4 bases and J by 0 bases, with 7 bases left in between. Germline V gene lookup returns CDR1 KGHDR and CDR2 SFDVKD. The DNA of the CDR3 is TGTGCCACCAGTGAGGGGACGAGCACAGATACGCAGTATTTT. Translated: CATSEGTSTDTQYF.

The rearrangement links TRBV28 to TRBJ2-3; D is perhaps TRBD1 (6 bases). V gave up 4 bases and J gave up 4 bases, with 12 bases separating them. The CDR3 totals 14 residues. Germline lookup yields CDR1 MDHEN and CDR2 SYDVKM. The CDR3 loop reads CASSSADSPDTQYF. The CDR3, as DNA: TGTGCCAGCAGTTCCGCGGACAGTCCAGATACGCAGTATTTT. The full variable domain, in which reference TRBV28 and TRBJ2-3 provide the parts outside the CDR3, is DVKVTQSSRYLVKRTGEKVFLECVQDMDHENMFWYRQDPGLGLRLIYFSYDVKMKEKGDIPEGYSVSREKKERFSLILESASTNQTSMYLCASSSADSPDTQYFGPGTRLTVL.

This chain uses TRBV2 with TRBJ1-5; no clear D. This CDR3 has 15 amino acids. Germline V CDR1 and CDR2: SNHLY, FYNNEI. The V and J ends lost 6 bases and 2 bases respectively, with 14 bases between them. CDR3 residues: CASRDPKRGNQPQHF. Here the CDR3 DNA reads TGTGCCAGCAGGGACCCCAAGAGGGGCAATCAGCCCCAGCATTTT.

The V and J genes are TRBV12-3 or TRBV12-4 and TRBJ1-6; no clear D. The CDR3 loop spans 11 amino acids. Trimming cost V 6 bases and J 7 bases, with 4 bases left between them. The CDR3 spells CASRKNSPLHF. The DNA for the CDR3 is TGTGCCAGCAGGAAGAATTCACCCCTCCACTTT.

J is TRBJ2-1 and V is TRBV18; no reliable D call. This CDR3 has 18 amino acids. CDR1 KGHSH and CDR2 LQKENI come from the germline V gene. The V gene lost 0 bases and the J gene lost 4 bases, with 19 bases spanning the gap. For the CDR3, the DNA is TGTGCCAGCTCACCACCGGCAGGCAGGCCCAAAATTTACAATGAGCAGTTCTTC. This sequence encodes CASSPPAGRPKIYNEQFF.

This clonotype was seen once. The genes are TRBV19 and TRBJ1-1; 7 positions agree with TRBD1. Germline CDR1 and CDR2: LNHDA and SQIVND (reference sequence). The CDR3 sequence is 15 residues long. J gave up 4 bases and V 2 bases, and 7 bases lay outside the gene matches. CDR3: CASSISDREGTEAFF. As DNA, the CDR3 is TGTGCCAGTAGTATATCCGACAGGGAAGGCACTGAAGCTTTCTTT.